Following are 25 T cell receptor beta chains from one sample sequenced in a study of T cell clonality in common variable immunodeficiency. Study results and limitations: Fewer deletions and N-nucleotide insertions were reportedly seen in common variable immunodeficiency TCR beta sequences.

Profiled with immunoSEQ multiplex PCR; TCRdb holds only in-frame clones, not every one. The profile covers tens of thousands of clones, none occurring a single time. The antigens these receptors bind are not known. Sequenced: peripheral blood mononuclear cells. The receptors shown here come from a human donor with common variable immunodeficiency.

This clone has ten or more counts. The DNA ends 3 residues before the CDR3 does, and the rest of the CDR3 is filled in from the germline J gene. This sequence joins TRBV5-6 and TRBJ2-7, with unresolved D. This CDR3 spans 11 amino acids. The germline V gene has CDR1 SGHDT and CDR2 YYEEEE. With 2 bases removed from V and 3 bases from J, the gap between germline ends came to 3 bases. CDR3 DNA (partial): TGTGCCAGCAGCTTTCGCTACGAG. Translating it yields CASSFRYE. From start to end, the CDR3 is CASSFRYEQYF.

This clone was recorded at least ten times. The read finishes 3 residues shy of the CDR3 end, and the germline J gene is used to complete it. The chain has TRBV18 and TRBJ2-7; 9 bases fit TRBD2. CDR1 and CDR2 from the germline V gene are KGHSH and LQKENI. The CDR3 has 15 residues. Trimming cost V 3 bases and J 2 bases; bases outside gene matches: 5. The covered CDR3 bases are TGTGCCAGCTCACCGGATGCTAGCGGGACCTACGAG. Translation gives CASSPDASGTYE. The entire CDR3 protein reads CASSPDASGTYEQYF.

Ten or more counts support this clone. The CDR3 end falls 3 residues outside the read, so it is completed with the germline J gene. The chain is built from TRBV5-1 and TRBJ2-7, with D perhaps TRBD2 (6 bases). In germline, CDR1 is SGHRS, CDR2 YFSETQ. The CDR3 covers 14 residues. Trimming took 3 bases from V and 0 from J, leaving 10 bases between them. The part of the CDR3 DNA that was read is TGCGCCAGCAGCTACTCAGCGGGCTCCTACGAG. Its protein is CASSYSAGSYE. The full CDR3 is CASSYSAGSYEQYF.

The table lists this clone with many counts. The missing CDR3 end, 3 residues past where the read stops, is filled in from the germline J gene. The chain has TRBV5-6 and TRBJ2-3, with D hard to call. The CDR3 is 13 amino acids. Between the trimmed V and J ends, which lost 2 bases and 2 bases, there was a span of 6 bases. CDR1 SGHDT and CDR2 YYEEEE come from the germline V gene. This CDR3 is CASSFTDTDTQYF. The sequenced part of the CDR3 DNA is TGTGCCAGCAGCTTTACAGACACAGATACG.

This clone was observed many times. The read is 3 residues too short to cover the CDR3 end, so that end is filled in from the germline J gene. The V call is TRBV29-1, the J call TRBJ2-5; 11 bases map to TRBD1. Germline loops: CDR1 SQVTM, CDR2 ANQGSEA. V shed 5 bases and J 5 bases; nucleotides not matched to a gene: 4. The CDR3 contains 13 residues. CDR3 sequence reads: CSVLGDRGETQYF. The sequenced part of the CDR3 DNA is TGCAGCGTTTTGGGGGACAGGGGGGAGACC.

This clone was counted many times. The DNA ends 3 residues before the CDR3 does, and the rest of the CDR3 is filled in from the germline J gene. The rearrangement uses TRBV5-1 and TRBJ2-5; 9 bases match TRBD1. The germline CDR1 and CDR2 sequences are SGHRS and YFSETQ. The CDR3 spans 15 residues. V shed 3 bases and J 3 bases; nucleotides not matched to a gene: 6. Partial CDR3 DNA: TGCGCCAGCAGCTCGACAGGGGGGAAAGAAGAGACC. Amino acid sequence: CASSSTGGKEET. The entire CDR3 is CASSSTGGKEETQYF. The full variable domain, completed using reference TRBV5-1 and TRBJ2-5, is KAGVTQTPRYLIKTRGQQVTLSCSPISGHRSVSWYQQTPGQGLQFLFEYFSETQRNKGNFPGRFSGRQFSNSRSEMNVSTLELGDSALYLCASSSTGGKEETQYFGPGTRLLVL.

This clone has just a few counts. The read stops 3 residues short of the end of the CDR3; the missing end is completed from the germline J gene. The rearrangement links TRBV19 to TRBJ2-7; tentatively, D is TRBD2 (5 bases). Trimming took 4 bases from V and 3 from J, leaving 10 bases between them. There are 13 residues in the CDR3. CDR1 LNHDA and CDR2 SQIVND come from the germline V gene (reference sequence). The CDR3 protein is CASSNDYSYEQYF. Incomplete CDR3 DNA: TGTGCCAGTAGTAACGACTACAGCTACGAG. Using reference TRBV19 and TRBJ2-7 for the parts outside the CDR3, the full variable domain is DGGITQSPKYLFRKEGQNVTLSCEQNLNHDAMYWYRQDPGQGLRLIYYSQIVNDFQKGDIAEGYSVSREKKESFPLTVTSAQKNPTAFYLCASSNDYSYEQYFGPGTRLTVT.

Only a few counts were recorded for this clone. The CDR3 is cut off 3 residues early in the read; its end comes from the germline J gene. The chain employs TRBV2 and TRBJ2-3; 9 bases map to TRBD2. The CDR3 has 13 residues. The trim removed 5 bases at V and 5 bases at J, leaving 2 bases unmatched. Per germline, CDR1 SNHLY and CDR2 FYNNEI. CDR3 residues: CASSILAGDTQYF. The CDR3 bases that were read are TGTGCCAGCAGTATACTAGCGGGAGATACG.

This clone was counted between two and nine times. The read ends 3 residues shy of where the CDR3 ends; the end is completed using the germline J gene. The chain recombines TRBV2 with TRBJ2-5; TRBD1 matches at 7 bases. J was trimmed by 4 bases and V by 5 bases; bases with no gene match: 19. CDR3 length: 18 residues. Germline lookup yields CDR1 SNHLY and CDR2 FYNNEI. CDR3 DNA, as far as it was read: TGTGCCAGCAGTCTCAGATCCCTTTGGACAGGCCGCCGAGAGACC. As protein: CASSLRSLWTGRRET. The CDR3 as a whole reads CASSLRSLWTGRRETQYF.

With regard to this clone: The read stops 3 residues short of the end of the CDR3; the missing end is completed from the germline J gene. V and J are TRBV2 and TRBJ1-1, with D hard to call. The CDR3 contains 14 residues. Germline V lookup: CDR1 SNHLY, CDR2 FYNNEI. V was cut by 3 bases and J by 0 bases, with 8 bases left in between. The CDR3 sequence is CASSDGPLNTEAFF. CDR3 bases read: TGTGCCAGCAGTGACGGTCCGTTGAACACTGAA.

The sample holds many counts of this clone. The CDR3 end falls 3 residues outside the read, so it is completed with the germline J gene. The V and J genes are TRBV28 and TRBJ2-1, with TRBD2 as a possible D gene (7 bases). CDR1 is MDHEN, CDR2 SYDVKM, per germline. This CDR3 contains 13 residues. Trimming removed 3 bases at V and 6 bases at J, with 9 bases between. CDR3 in amino acids: CASSLGGRNEQFF. Incomplete CDR3 DNA: TGTGCCAGCAGTTTGGGGGGGCGCAATGAG.

A few counts support this clone. The read finishes 3 residues shy of the CDR3 end, and the germline J gene is used to complete it. The rearrangement links TRBV5-1 to TRBJ2-5, with 9 bases aligning to TRBD1. V was pared by 1 base and J by 5 bases, with 9 bases of the junction left unmatched. Germline V gene sequence: CDR1 SGHRS, CDR2 YFSETQ. The CDR3 extends over 16 amino acids. The sequenced part of the CDR3 DNA is TGCGCCAGCAGCTTGAATAACAGGGGGCGCGAGGAGACC. Protein sequence: CASSLNNRGREET. The CDR3 reads in full as CASSLNNRGREETQYF. Supplemented by reference TRBV5-1 and TRBJ2-5, the full variable domain reads KAGVTQTPRYLIKTRGQQVTLSCSPISGHRSVSWYQQTPGQGLQFLFEYFSETQRNKGNFPGRFSGRQFSNSRSEMNVSTLELGDSALYLCASSLNNRGREETQYFGPGTRLLVL.

Notes on this clone: This likely came from a read error, as a far larger clone is one base away. The DNA read from the CDR3 is TGTGCCAGCTCACCGTCCAGCGGGAGTTCTAGGAGGAACAATGAG. This sequence encodes CASSPSSGSSRRNNE. In full, the CDR3 is CASSPSSGSSRRNNEQFF. The J gene is TRBJ2-1, the V gene TRBV18; 8 bases agree with TRBD2. The observed sequence ends 3 residues before the CDR3 terminus, with the missing tail filled in from the germline J gene. The CDR3 is made up of 18 amino acids. CDR1 is KGHSH and CDR2 is LQKENI in the germline V gene. Trimming took 3 bases from V and 5 from J; bases not matched to a gene: 15.

The sample holds many counts of this clone. Read data end 3 residues before the CDR3 end; the end is taken from the germline J gene. The chain recombines TRBV2 with TRBJ1-5; 8 bases map to TRBD1. Trimming at V came to 4 bases and at J to 7 bases, leaving 15 bases not matched to a gene. The CDR3 contains 17 residues. Germline V gene lookup returns CDR1 SNHLY and CDR2 FYNNEI. The chain's CDR3 is CASSAQDLTGAGQPQHF. The sequenced CDR3 bases are TGTGCCAGCAGTGCACAAGACTTGACAGGGGCCGGGCAGCCC.

This clone showed up many times. The sequenced fragment ends 3 residues before the CDR3 boundary, so the rest is inferred from the germline J gene. V gene TRBV28 combines with J gene TRBJ2-7; perhaps TRBD1 as D (6 bases). CDR1 is MDHEN, CDR2 SYDVKM, per germline. The CDR3 totals 16 residues. V lost 1 base to trimming and J lost 0 bases, with 13 bases between them. CDR3 amino acids: CASSLSYGGSSYEQYF. CDR3 DNA (partial): TGTGCCAGCAGTTTATCCTATGGGGGCAGCTCCTACGAG.

Worth noting for this clone: The read ends 3 residues before the CDR3 terminus; that terminus is restored from the germline J gene. The chain uses TRBV30 and TRBJ1-1, with 7 bases fitting TRBD1. The CDR3 is made up of 16 amino acids. CDR1 and CDR2 (germline): GTSNPN, SVGIG (reference sequence). The ends lost 2 bases at V and 0 bases at J; junction bases unmatched: 9. CDR3 sequence: CAWSRGIGGMNTEAFF. The sequenced part of the CDR3 DNA is TGTGCCTGGAGTAGGGGGATAGGGGGCATGAACACTGAA.

On this clone itself: The read ends 3 residues early relative to the CDR3; the germline J gene fills the gap. This sequence joins TRBV20-1 and TRBJ2-7; 14 nucleotides align to TRBD2. V shed 6 bases and J 6 bases; nucleotides not matched to a gene: 7. The CDR3 contains 14 residues. Germline values: CDR1 DFQATT, CDR2 SNEGSKA (reference sequence). CDR3 bases read: TGCAGTGCGGTGGGACTAGCGGGAGACGGCGAG. It encodes CSAVGLAGDGE. In full, the CDR3 is CSAVGLAGDGEQYF.

This clone has at least ten counts. The read is 3 residues too short to cover the CDR3 end, so that end is filled in from the germline J gene. J is TRBJ1-5 and V is TRBV19; 8 bases are shared with TRBD1. With 4 bases clipped from V and 6 bases from J, the junction kept 11 bases outside the gene matches. This CDR3 has 16 residues. Germline V gene data show CDR1 as LNHDA and CDR2 as SQIVND (reference sequence). The CDR3 here is CASSRAGGVEGQPQHF. Partial CDR3 DNA: TGTGCCAGTAGTAGGGCAGGGGGCGTCGAGGGTCAGCCC.

As regards this clone: The read stops 3 residues short of the end of the CDR3; the missing end is completed from the germline J gene. This sequence joins TRBV7-9 and TRBJ1-5; 8 bases are shared with TRBD1. The CDR3 runs to 14 residues. The V and J ends lost 5 bases and 3 bases, in that order; junction bases with no gene match: 3. Looked up from germline, CDR1 is SEHNR and CDR2 is FQNEAQ (reference sequence). This chain's CDR3 is CASSQTGDNQPQHF. CDR3 bases read: TGTGCCAGCAGCCAGACAGGGGACAATCAGCCC.

This clone came up a few times. With the read ending 3 residues before the CDR3 end, the germline J gene is used to fill in that end. The genes are TRBV20-1 and TRBJ2-7; the match to TRBD1 covers 7 bases. Germline V CDR1 and CDR2: DFQATT, SNEGSKA (reference sequence). CDR3 length: 14 amino acids. V gave up 5 bases and J gave up 2 bases; unmatched junction bases: 9. The CDR3 DNA, read in part, is TGCAGTGCTGCCTCCGGGACAGTAACCTACGAG. This translates into CSAASGTVTYE. The entire CDR3 reads CSAASGTVTYEQYF.

This clone was recorded many times. CDR3 sequence: CASSPVGLATQYF. The part of the CDR3 DNA that was read is TGTGCCAGCTCACCCGTGGGACTAGCGACG. This chain uses TRBV18 with TRBJ2-3; 10 nucleotides match TRBD2. The read is 3 residues too short to cover the CDR3 end, so that end is filled in from the germline J gene. The CDR3 extends over 13 amino acids. The germline V gene has CDR1 KGHSH and CDR2 LQKENI.

This clone was observed a handful of times. The read ends 3 residues early relative to the CDR3; the germline J gene fills the gap. This chain uses TRBV11-2 with TRBJ2-4; TRBD2 aligns across 13 bases. The CDR3 runs to 15 residues. V trimming: 5 bases; J trimming: 7 bases; junction bases outside the gene matches: 5. In germline, CDR1 is SGHAT, CDR2 FQNNGV. The CDR3 protein is CASSLGTSGMNIQYF. The DNA read from the CDR3 is TGTGCCAGCAGCCTAGGGACTAGCGGGATGAACATT.

This clone was counted between two and nine times. The read ends 3 residues shy of where the CDR3 ends; the end is completed using the germline J gene. This rearrangement joins TRBV2 to TRBJ1-5; D gene uncertain. This CDR3 region has 15 residues. Trimming pared 1 base from V and 7 bases from J, leaving 14 bases between. Germline CDR1 SNHLY, CDR2 FYNNEI. The CDR3 bases that were read are TGTGCCAGCAGTGAAGGCAGTGTTGCATCCCAGCCC. The encoded protein is CASSEGSVASQP. The entire CDR3 reads CASSEGSVASQPQHF.

This clone came up a few times. With the read ending 3 residues before the CDR3 end, the germline J gene is used to fill in that end. The chain employs TRBV2 and TRBJ2-7; a weak D match, TRBD1 (6 bases). Germline V CDR1 and CDR2: SNHLY, FYNNEI. This CDR3 is 15 amino acids long. The V and J ends lost 7 bases and 2 bases respectively, with 18 bases between them. CDR3: CASKTEQGGTYEQYF. The DNA read from the CDR3 is TGTGCCAGCAAGACCGAACAGGGTGGAACCTACGAG.

This clone was counted only a few times. The read falls 3 residues short of the CDR3 end, and the missing part is taken from the germline J gene. The chain has TRBV7-2 and TRBJ1-6; 8 bases agree with TRBD1. From germline, CDR1 is SGHTA and CDR2 FQGNSA. The CDR3 totals 15 residues. The V and J ends lost 6 bases and 9 bases, in that order; junction bases with no gene match: 10. The CDR3 loop is CASRYRGAPASPLHF. CDR3 bases read: TGTGCCAGCAGATACAGGGGGGCACCCGCTTCACCC.